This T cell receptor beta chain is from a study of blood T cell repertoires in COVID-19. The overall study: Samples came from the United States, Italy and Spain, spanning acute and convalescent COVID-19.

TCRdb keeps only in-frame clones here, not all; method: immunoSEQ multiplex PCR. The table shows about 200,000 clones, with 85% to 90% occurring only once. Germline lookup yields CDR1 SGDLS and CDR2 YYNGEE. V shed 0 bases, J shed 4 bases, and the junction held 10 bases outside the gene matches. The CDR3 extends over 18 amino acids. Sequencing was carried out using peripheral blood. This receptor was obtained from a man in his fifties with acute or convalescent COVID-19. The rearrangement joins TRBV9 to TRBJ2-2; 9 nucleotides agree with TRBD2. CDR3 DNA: TGTGCCAGCAGCGTAGATATTAGCGGGAGAATGAGCACCGGGGAGCTGTTTTTT. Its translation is CASSVDISGRMSTGELFF. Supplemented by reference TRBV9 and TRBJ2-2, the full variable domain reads DSGVTQTPKHLITATGQRVTLRCSPRSGDLSVYWYQQSLDQGLQFLIQYYNGEERAKGNILERFSAQQFPDLHSELNLSSLELGDSALYFCASSVDISGRMSTGELFFGEGSRLTVL.